Shown below are 25 T cell receptor beta chains from a single sample sequenced in a study of blood T cell repertoires in COVID-19. Clones were sequenced by immunoSEQ multiplex PCR, and TCRdb holds only the in-frame ones, with some missing. The sample yields some 200,000 clones, roughly nine tenths seen once. The specimen was PBMCs or T cells enriched from blood (not recorded which). The source of these receptors is a woman aged 45-65 years in a cohort exposed to, infected with or recovered from COVID-19 (not recorded which).

With respect to this clone: The sample has other DNA sequences that encode this CDR3 too. The chain joins TRBV5-1 to TRBJ1-3, with D unclear. The CDR3 is 15 amino acids. The V gene lost 0 bases and the J gene lost 2 bases, with 9 bases spanning the gap. Germline CDR1 SGHRS, CDR2 YFSETQ. The DNA of the CDR3 is TGCGCCAGCAGCTTGGCAGGAGGAACTGGAAACACCATATATTTT. Protein sequence: CASSLAGGTGNTIYF.

The genes are TRBV6-2 or TRBV6-3 and TRBJ2-5, with D possibly matching TRBD2 (6 bases). The CDR3 sequence is 14 residues long. Trimming removed 5 bases at V and 3 bases at J, with 13 bases between. The germline CDR1 and CDR2 sequences are MNHEY and SVGEGT. In DNA form, the CDR3 reads TGTGCCAGCAGTGGGACTTTCAGAAAAGAGACCCAGTACTTC. Its protein is CASSGTFRKETQYF.

The chain couples TRBV19 to TRBJ2-1, with 8 positions matching TRBD1. With 5 bases clipped from V and 0 bases from J, the junction kept 3 bases outside the gene matches. The CDR3 sequence is 15 residues long. Germline assignment: CDR1 LNHDA and CDR2 SQIVND (reference sequence). This CDR3 is CASSPGQGSYNEQFF. The DNA for the CDR3 is TGTGCCAGTAGTCCTGGACAGGGCTCCTACAATGAGCAGTTCTTC. Supplemented by reference TRBV19 and TRBJ2-1, the full variable domain reads DGGITQSPKYLFRKEGQNVTLSCEQNLNHDAMYWYRQDPGQGLRLIYYSQIVNDFQKGDIAEGYSVSREKKESFPLTVTSAQKNPTAFYLCASSPGQGSYNEQFFGPGTRLTVL.

This clone was seen only a few times. The chain recombines TRBV19 with TRBJ2-2; D gene unclear. V was shortened by 9 bases and J by 6 bases, with 11 bases between the two germline ends. Germline lookup yields CDR1 LNHDA and CDR2 SQIVND (reference sequence). The CDR3 runs 12 residues. The CDR3 loop reads CASAGRAGELFF. The CDR3 DNA sequence: TGTGCCAGCGCCGGTAGAGCCGGGGAGCTGTTTTTT.

The rearrangement links TRBV28 to TRBJ2-2; 10 bases are a match to TRBD2. Germline CDR1 MDHEN, CDR2 SYDVKM. Unmatched junction bases numbered 10, after V lost 4 bases and J lost 14 bases. CDR3 length: 14 residues. The CDR3 DNA sequence: TGTGCCAGCAGTTGGACTAGCGGCCTTAGTCAACTGTTTTTT. Its translation is CASSWTSGLSQLFF.

The CDR3 reads CASTSRGQGNTGELFF. The DNA of the CDR3 is TGTGCCAGTACCTCCAGGGGGCAGGGCAACACCGGGGAGCTGTTTTTT. This rearrangement joins TRBV19 to TRBJ2-2; 8 positions match TRBD1. V shed 7 bases and J 2 bases; nucleotides not matched to a gene: 9. The CDR3 extends over 16 amino acids. The V gene's germline CDR1 is LNHDA and CDR2 SQIVND (reference sequence).

This clone was picked up a small number of times. The chain links TRBV19 to TRBJ1-3; D unresolved. There are 13 residues in the CDR3. Germline V lookup: CDR1 LNHDA, CDR2 SQIVND (reference sequence). The V end was cut by 8 bases, the J end by 0 bases, with 8 bases between. In DNA, the CDR3 is TGTGCCAGTCAAGCGCCCTCTGGAAACACCATATATTTT. Its translation is CASQAPSGNTIYF. Full variable domain (rest looked up from reference TRBV19 and TRBJ1-3): DGGITQSPKYLFRKEGQNVTLSCEQNLNHDAMYWYRQDPGQGLRLIYYSQIVNDFQKGDIAEGYSVSREKKESFPLTVTSAQKNPTAFYLCASQAPSGNTIYFGEGSWLTVV.

V gene TRBV29-1 combines with J gene TRBJ2-5, with D possibly being TRBD1 (5 bases). Deletions cut 0 bases from V and 5 bases from J, with 13 bases between. The CDR3 runs to 14 residues. CDR1 is SQVTM and CDR2 is ANQGSEA in the germline V gene. CDR3 bases: TGCAGCGTTGAAGATGATGGACATAGGGAGACCCAGTACTTC. Translated, it gives CSVEDDGHRETQYF.

The rearrangement links TRBV7-2 to TRBJ2-3; D is unclear. This CDR3 is built from 14 residues. Trimming took off 3 bases at V and 1 base at J, with 8 bases between the two ends. Germline V gene lookup returns CDR1 SGHTA and CDR2 FQGNSA. The DNA for the CDR3 is TGTGCCAGCAGCTTTGGGCAGGGCACAGATACGCAGTATTTT. Its translation is CASSFGQGTDTQYF.

This clone was detected a few times. The gene calls are TRBV27 and TRBJ2-1; TRBD1 agrees at 10 bases. The CDR3 is made up of 21 amino acids. After removal of 8 bases from V and 0 bases from J, the junction contained 22 bases not matched to a gene. Germline CDR1 is MNHEY and CDR2 is SMNVEV (reference sequence). The CDR3 sequence is CASPDRGTTFCYPLSYNEQFF. CDR3 in DNA: TGTGCCAGCCCGGACAGGGGGACTACCTTCTGCTACCCTCTCTCCTACAATGAGCAGTTCTTC.

In its sample, this clone was seen once. The chain has TRBV3-1 (or the pseudogene TRBV3-2) and TRBJ1-2; 11 nucleotides line up with TRBD1. Looked up from germline, CDR1 is LGHDT and CDR2 is YNNKEL (reference sequence). Trimming cost V 1 base and J 7 bases; bases outside gene matches: 5. The CDR3 runs to 15 residues. Written as DNA, the CDR3 is TGTGCCAGCAGCCAAGCGCGGACAGGGGGCGGTGGCTACACCTTC. The encoded protein is CASSQARTGGGGYTF.

This chain connects TRBV12-5 to TRBJ2-3; TRBD2 might be the D (6 bases). Trimming left V 0 bases short and J 0 bases short, with 22 bases between. The CDR3 sequence is 20 residues long. CDR1 is LGHNT, CDR2 FRNRAP, per germline. The CDR3 region is CASGLVRGLLSDSSTDTQYF. The CDR3 nucleotides are TGTGCTAGTGGTTTGGTTAGGGGACTGCTTTCCGACTCTAGCACAGATACGCAGTATTTT. The full variable domain, with the rest looked up from reference TRBV12-5 and TRBJ2-3, is DARVTQTPRHKVTEMGQEVTMRCQPILGHNTVFWYRQTMMQGLELLAYFRNRAPLDDSGMPKDRFSAEMPDATLATLKIQPSEPRDSAVYFCASGLVRGLLSDSSTDTQYFGPGTRLTVL.

The chain combines TRBV4-1 with TRBJ1-5; no firm D call. This CDR3 has 18 amino acids. From germline, CDR1 is MGHRA and CDR2 YSYEKL. V gave up 4 bases and J gave up 0 bases, with 19 bases separating them. The CDR3 sequence: CASSPGLSMWNSNQPQHF. CDR3 nucleotides: TGCGCCAGCAGCCCAGGCTTATCGATGTGGAATAGCAATCAGCCCCAGCATTTT.

The chain is built from TRBV5-1 and TRBJ1-1; D is perhaps TRBD1 (5 bases). The CDR3 spans 15 residues. The ends were cut back, 4 bases at V and 5 bases at J, with 18 bases in the middle. Germline assignment: CDR1 SGHRS and CDR2 YFSETQ. The CDR3 DNA reads as TGCGCCAGCAGCAGAGACTTTTTCGGGGGGACTGAAGCTTTCTTT. As protein: CASSRDFFGGTEAFF. Full variable domain (outside the CDR3, taken from reference TRBV5-1 and TRBJ1-1): KAGVTQTPRYLIKTRGQQVTLSCSPISGHRSVSWYQQTPGQGLQFLFEYFSETQRNKGNFPGRFSGRQFSNSRSEMNVSTLELGDSALYLCASSRDFFGGTEAFFGQGTRLTVV.

V and J are TRBV6-5 and TRBJ1-2; D gene ambiguous. The germline gives CDR1 MNHEY, CDR2 SVGAGI. The CDR3 is 14 residues long. Trimming left V 6 bases short and J 2 bases short, with 13 bases between. The CDR3 nucleotides read TGTGCCAGCAGATATCCCGGAGACAACTATGGCTACACCTTC. Translating gives CASRYPGDNYGYTF.

The chain recombines TRBV5-4 with TRBJ2-2; the D gene is possibly TRBD1 (5 bases). Germline CDR1 is SGHNT and CDR2 is YYREEE (reference sequence). V lost 4 bases, J lost 3 bases, and 16 bases lay in between. The CDR3 totals 16 residues. The CDR3 DNA reads as TGTGCCAGCAGCGCCCGTGGCAGGGCGGACACCGGGGAGCTGTTTTTT. This encodes CASSARGRADTGELFF.

This chain connects TRBV20-1 to TRBJ2-3; D might be TRBD2 (5 bases). The V end was cut by 3 bases, the J end by 5 bases, with 9 bases between. The germline V gene encodes CDR1 DFQATT and CDR2 SNEGSKA (reference sequence). This CDR3 has 12 amino acids. The DNA of the CDR3 is TGCAGTGCTAGTCGGGGAGTAGATACGCAGTATTTT. Translated: CSASRGVDTQYF.

The chain recombines TRBV19 with TRBJ2-7; 8 bases fit TRBD1. The V gene's germline CDR1 is LNHDA and CDR2 SQIVND (reference sequence). V was clipped by 3 bases and J by 6 bases; unmatched bases: 7. The CDR3 has 14 amino acids. Here the CDR3 reads CASSMGRGLGEQYF. The CDR3 DNA is TGTGCCAGTAGTATGGGCAGGGGGCTCGGCGAGCAGTACTTC.

This CDR3 reads CASSQVSLSNTEAFF. In DNA form, the CDR3 reads TGTGCCAGCAGCCAAGTATCACTGAGTAACACTGAAGCTTTCTTT. The chain links TRBV4-2 to TRBJ1-1; D not certain. Germline V gene data show CDR1 as LGHNA and CDR2 as YNFKEQ. The CDR3 loop spans 15 amino acids. Trimming removed 1 base at V and 2 bases at J, with 11 bases between.

V and J are TRBV25-1 and TRBJ2-3; the match to TRBD2 covers 11 bases. Trimming took 4 bases from V and 1 from J; bases not matched to a gene: 4. CDR3 length equals 16 residues. Germline V CDR1 and CDR2: MGHDK, SYGVNS. Written as DNA, the CDR3 is TGTGCCAGCAGTGTACTAGCGGGGGATCGCACAGATACGCAGTATTTT. It is translated as CASSVLAGDRTDTQYF.

This rearrangement joins TRBV30 to TRBJ1-4, with D unclear. The CDR3 contains 18 residues. Between the trimmed V and J ends, which lost 3 bases and 1 base, there was a span of 21 bases. Germline V gene data show CDR1 as GTSNPN and CDR2 as SVGIG (reference sequence). CDR3 coding DNA: TGTGCCTGGAGACCTACCCCCCCCGAGGGTGGAACTAATGAAAAACTGTTTTTT. Residues: CAWRPTPPEGGTNEKLFF.

The chain couples TRBV4-3 to TRBJ2-2; TRBD1 matches at 9 bases. Germline-derived CDR1 and CDR2 are LGHNA and YSLEER. Trimming cost V 0 bases and J 5 bases; bases outside gene matches: 13. The CDR3 sequence is 19 residues long. CDR3 loop: CASSQDFGTGPVWTGELFF. In DNA form, the CDR3 reads TGCGCCAGCAGCCAAGATTTCGGGACAGGGCCGGTCTGGACCGGGGAGCTGTTTTTT.

The chain carries TRBV10-3 and TRBJ2-7; 7 nucleotides align to TRBD2. The CDR3 is 13 residues long. With 8 bases clipped from V and 2 bases from J, the junction kept 6 bases outside the gene matches. The germline V gene encodes CDR1 ENHRY and CDR2 SYGVKD. Here the CDR3 reads CAIGSSGAYEQYF. The CDR3 bases are TGTGCCATCGGGTCAAGCGGGGCCTACGAGCAGTACTTC.

This chain joins TRBV4-2 and TRBJ2-7, with D unresolved. The CDR3 covers 14 residues. The ends were cut back, 4 bases at V and 1 base at J, with 11 bases in the middle. Looked up from germline, CDR1 is LGHNA and CDR2 is YNFKEQ. The CDR3 nucleotides read TGTGCCAGCAGCCCGAGCTCAGGTTCCTACGAGCAGTACTTC. It is translated as CASSPSSGSYEQYF.

The chain employs TRBV30 and TRBJ2-4, with D tentatively TRBD2 (5 bases). Trimming pared 2 bases from V and 7 bases from J, leaving 12 bases between. Germline loops: CDR1 GTSNPN, CDR2 SVGIG (reference sequence). There are 13 residues in the CDR3. The DNA of the CDR3 is TGTGCCTGGAGTTACCCCGGGATGAACATTCAGTACTTC. It specifies CAWSYPGMNIQYF.